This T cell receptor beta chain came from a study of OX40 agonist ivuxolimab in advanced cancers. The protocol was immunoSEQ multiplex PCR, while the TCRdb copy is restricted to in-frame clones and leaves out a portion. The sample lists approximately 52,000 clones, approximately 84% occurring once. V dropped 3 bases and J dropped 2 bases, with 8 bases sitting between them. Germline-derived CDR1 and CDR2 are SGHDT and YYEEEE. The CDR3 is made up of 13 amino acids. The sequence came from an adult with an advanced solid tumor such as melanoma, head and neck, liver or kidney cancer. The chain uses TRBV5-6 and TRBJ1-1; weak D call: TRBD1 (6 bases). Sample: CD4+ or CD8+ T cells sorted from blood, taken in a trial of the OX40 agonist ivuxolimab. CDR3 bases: TGTGCCAGCAGCTGGACAGACAACACTGAAGCTTTCTTT. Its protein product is CASSWTDNTEAFF.